One sample yielded the 4 T cell receptor beta chains listed below, sequenced in a study of regulatory T cells in long-lasting Graves disease. Sample time point: newly diagnosed GD, antithyroid drugs for less than 3 months. The TCR library used RNA extracted from PBMCs. The authors built TCR beta libraries using iRepertoire HTBI primers and Arm-PCR of CDR3 regions. TCRdb processed the multiplex PCR reads anew with MiXCR; each CDR3 protein has one entry. The sample holds approximately 350,000 distinct CDR3 sequences; 10% to 15% are singletons and the top ten take approximately 17%. Another study also made use of these data, one on T cells in Graves' hyperthyroidism and ophthalmopathy.

Source: peripheral blood mononuclear cells (PBMCs), taken at new diagnosis, from a patient treated with antithyroid drugs. The origin of the receptors is a woman aged 18-29 years with Graves disease.

This clonotype was counted at least ten times. The rearrangement uses TRBV13 and TRBJ2-3, with 10 bases identical to TRBD2. Germline CDR1 is PRHDT and CDR2 is FYEKMQ (reference sequence). This CDR3 is built from 14 residues. After removal of 1 base from V and 13 bases from J, the junction contained 8 bases not matched to a gene. The CDR3 here is CASSLVASGRKEYF. CDR3 DNA: TGTGCCAGCAGCTTAGTCGCTAGCGGGAGAAAAGAGTATTTT.

As to this clonotype: Relative to the germline gene, one junction end is altered; a read error may explain this. The chain couples TRBV24-1 to TRBJ1-1, with D perhaps TRBD1 (6 bases). This CDR3 has 13 residues. CDR1 and CDR2 (germline): KGHDR, SFDVKD. The CDR3 nucleotides are TGTGCCTCCAGTGACCTAGGACAGTCTGAAGCTTTCTTT. Translation: CASSDLGQSEAFF.

The rearrangement joins TRBV20-1 to TRBJ2-2; 7 bases are a match to TRBD2. V trimming: 2 bases; J trimming: 5 bases; junction bases outside the gene matches: 11. Germline V gene lookup returns CDR1 DFQATT and CDR2 SNEGSKA (reference sequence). The CDR3 spans 16 residues. The CDR3 is CSARPLGGGGTGELFF. The CDR3, as DNA: TGCAGTGCTAGACCTCTTGGGGGGGGAGGGACCGGGGAGCTGTTTTTT.

This clonotype was picked up a small number of times. The chain joins TRBV12-3 or TRBV12-4 to TRBJ2-7; D is undetermined. This CDR3 has 15 residues. V gave up 7 bases and J gave up 6 bases, with 22 bases separating them. The CDR3 is CASNRILDGESEQYV. The CDR3 DNA sequence: TGTGCCAGCAACCGCATCCTAGACGGTGAGAGCGAGCAGTACGTC.